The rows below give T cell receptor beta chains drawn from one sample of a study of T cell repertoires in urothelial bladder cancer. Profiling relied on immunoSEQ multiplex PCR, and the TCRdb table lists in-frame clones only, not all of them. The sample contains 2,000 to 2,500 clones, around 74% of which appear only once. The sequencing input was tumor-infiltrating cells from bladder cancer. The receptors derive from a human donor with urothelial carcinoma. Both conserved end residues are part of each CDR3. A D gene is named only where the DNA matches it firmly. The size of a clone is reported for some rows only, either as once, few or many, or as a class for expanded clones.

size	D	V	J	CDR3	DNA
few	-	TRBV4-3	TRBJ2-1	CASSQDSGGSYNEQFF	TGCGCCAGCAGCCAAGATAGTGGAGGGTCCTACAATGAGCAGTTCTTC
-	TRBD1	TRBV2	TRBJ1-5	CASSEARGGNQPQHF	TGTGCCAGCAGTGAAGCCAGGGGGGGCAATCAGCCCCAGCATTTT
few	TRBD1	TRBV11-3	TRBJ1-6	CASRGAGTGHSPLHF	TGTGCCAGCAGGGGGGCGGGGACAGGCCATTCACCCCTCCACTTT
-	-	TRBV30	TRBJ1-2	CAWSVGGTYYGYTF	TGTGCCTGGAGTGTAGGGGGTACATACTATGGCTACACCTTC
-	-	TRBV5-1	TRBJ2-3	CASRAGSIRADTQYF	TGCGCCAGCAGGGCAGGGTCAATCAGAGCAGATACGCAGTATTTT
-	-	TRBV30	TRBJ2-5	CAWTRGRETQYF	TGTGCCTGGACACGAGGGAGGGAGACCCAGTACTTC
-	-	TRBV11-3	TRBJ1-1	CASSGRGGVRSEAFF	TGTGCCAGCAGCGGCCGTGGAGGGGTGAGGTCTGAAGCTTTCTTT
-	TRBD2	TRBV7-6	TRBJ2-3	CASSPGTSSTDTQYF	TGTGCCAGCAGCCCTGGGACTAGCAGCACAGATACGCAGTATTTT
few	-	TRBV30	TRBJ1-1	CAWSVRGNTEAFF	TGTGCCTGGAGTGTACGCGGGAACACTGAAGCTTTCTTT
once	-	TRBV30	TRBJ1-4	CAWKQGANEKLFF	TGTGCCTGGAAGCAGGGCGCTAATGAAAAACTGTTTTTT
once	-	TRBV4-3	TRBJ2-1	CASSPQHHPYNEQFF	TGCGCCAGCAGCCCCCAGCACCACCCCTACAATGAGCAGTTCTTC
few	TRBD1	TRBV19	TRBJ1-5	CASSSRGPLSNQPQHF	TGTGCCAGTAGTAGCAGGGGGCCCCTTAGCAATCAGCCCCAGCATTTT
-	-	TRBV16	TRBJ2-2	CASSREWGELFF	TGTGCCAGCAGCCGGGAGTGGGGAGAGCTGTTTTTT
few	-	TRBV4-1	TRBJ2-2	CASSQDRGSGGEGELFF	TGCGCCAGCAGCCAAGATCGTGGGAGTGGCGGGGAGGGGGAGCTGTTTTTT
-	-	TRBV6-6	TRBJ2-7	CASKDNYEQYF	TGTGCCAGCAAGGACAACTACGAGCAGTACTTC
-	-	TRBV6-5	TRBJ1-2	CASSRARDYGYTF	TGTGCCAGCAGTAGGGCCAGGGATTATGGCTACACCTTC
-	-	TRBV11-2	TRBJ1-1	CASSPDLIGAFF	TGTGCCAGCAGCCCGGATTTGATTGGAGCTTTCTTT
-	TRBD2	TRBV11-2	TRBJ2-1	CASSSPGTSLSYNEQFF	TGTGCCAGCAGCTCTCCGGGGACTAGCCTTTCCTACAATGAGCAGTTCTTC
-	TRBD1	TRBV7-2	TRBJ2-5	CASSPRTGETQYF	TGTGCCAGCAGCCCTCGGACAGGGGAGACCCAGTACTTC
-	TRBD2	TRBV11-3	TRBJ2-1	CASSLVGAGGNEQFF	TGTGCCAGCAGCTTAGTAGGGGCGGGAGGGAATGAGCAGTTCTTC
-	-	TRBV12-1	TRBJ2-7	CASSFAREGSYEQYF	TGTGCCAGCAGCTTTGCTCGGGAAGGGTCCTACGAGCAGTACTTC
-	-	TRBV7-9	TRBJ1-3	CASRESYGNTIYF	TGTGCCAGCCGGGAGTCTTACGGAAACACCATATATTTT
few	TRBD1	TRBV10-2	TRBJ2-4	CASRMTGGLNIQYF	TGCGCCAGCAGGATGACAGGGGGCTTGAACATTCAGTACTTC
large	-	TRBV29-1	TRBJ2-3	CSVFSTDTQYF	TGCAGCGTTTTTAGCACAGATACGCAGTATTTT
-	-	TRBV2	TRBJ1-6	CASSGQGNSPLHF	TGTGCCAGCAGTGGCCAGGGGAATTCACCCCTCCACTTT
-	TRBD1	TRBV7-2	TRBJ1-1	CASSPPTGGRGEAFF	TGTGCCAGCAGTCCGCCGACAGGGGGTCGGGGTGAAGCTTTCTTT
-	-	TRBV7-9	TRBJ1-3	CASSSSRLGGNTIYF	TGTGCCAGCAGCTCGTCTCGTCTGGGTGGAAACACCATATATTTT
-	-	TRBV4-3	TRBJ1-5	CASSQDRGHQPQHF	TGCGCCAGCAGCCAAGACAGGGGTCATCAGCCCCAGCATTTT
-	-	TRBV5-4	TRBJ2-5	CASSLNTGPETQYF	TGTGCCAGCAGCTTAAACACAGGGCCAGAGACCCAGTACTTC
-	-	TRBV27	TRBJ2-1	CASSLPAPNEQFF	TGTGCCAGCAGTTTACCAGCGCCCAATGAGCAGTTCTTC
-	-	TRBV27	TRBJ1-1	CASTRGPETMNTEAFF	TGTGCCAGCACCCGAGGCCCAGAAACCATGAACACTGAAGCTTTCTTT
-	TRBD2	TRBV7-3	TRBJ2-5	CASSLGPGRGGQETQYF	TGTGCCAGCAGCTTAGGCCCCGGGCGCGGGGGCCAAGAGACCCAGTACTTC
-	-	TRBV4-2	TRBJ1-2	CASSQDVRGGYTF	TGTGCCAGCAGCCAAGATGTCCGTGGGGGCTACACCTTC
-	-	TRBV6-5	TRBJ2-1	CASSYGASSEQFF	TGTGCCAGCAGTTACGGGGCCTCCAGTGAGCAGTTCTTC
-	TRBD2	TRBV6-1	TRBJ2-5	CASSDIGLAARGTQYF	TGTGCCAGCAGTGATATTGGACTAGCGGCGAGGGGGACCCAGTACTTC
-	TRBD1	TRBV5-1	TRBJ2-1	CASGGQGNEQFF	TGCGCCAGCGGTGGACAGGGCAATGAGCAGTTCTTC
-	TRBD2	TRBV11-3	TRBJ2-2	CASSLGLAGPTGELFF	TGTGCCAGCAGCTTAGGACTAGCGGGCCCCACCGGGGAGCTGTTTTTT
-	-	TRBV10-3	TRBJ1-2	CAISADSDYGYTF	TGTGCCATCAGCGCCGACTCAGACTATGGCTACACCTTC
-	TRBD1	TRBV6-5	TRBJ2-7	CASSSPTGEYF	TGTGCCAGCAGTTCCCCGACAGGGGAGTACTTC
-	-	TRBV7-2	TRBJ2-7	CASSFAPDSYEQYF	TGTGCCAGCAGCTTCGCGCCGGACAGCTACGAGCAGTACTTC
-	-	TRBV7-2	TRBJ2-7	CASSLVDRSYEQYF	TGTGCCAGCAGCTTAGTGGACAGATCCTACGAGCAGTACTTC
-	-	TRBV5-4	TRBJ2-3	CASSRRVAESTDTQYF	TGTGCCAGCAGCCGAAGGGTTGCGGAAAGCACAGATACGCAGTATTTT
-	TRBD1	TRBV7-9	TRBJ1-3	CASSFGQGGNTIYF	TGTGCCAGCAGCTTCGGACAGGGCGGAAACACCATATATTTT
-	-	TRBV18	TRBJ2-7	CASSPPKWFEQYF	TGTGCCAGCTCACCACCGAAGTGGTTCGAGCAGTACTTC
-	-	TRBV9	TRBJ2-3	CASSVLRSTDTQYF	TGTGCCAGCAGCGTCCTCCGTAGCACAGATACGCAGTATTTT
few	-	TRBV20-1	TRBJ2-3	CSAWGDTQYF	TGCAGTGCTTGGGGAGATACGCAGTATTTT
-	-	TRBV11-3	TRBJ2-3	CASSPVRDTDTQYF	TGTGCCAGCAGCCCCGTTCGTGACACAGATACGCAGTATTTT